This T cell receptor (beta chain) was observed in a study of OX40 agonist ivuxolimab in advanced cancers. Study information: One hepatocellular carcinoma and a couple of cutaneous melanoma patients partially responded. Overall study findings and caveats: CD8+ T cells (on average) carried more expanded clones than CD4+ T cells. Expanded peripheral T cells had an undetermined antigen specificity.

Note on this clone: Its antigen is still unknown.

Individuals having autoimmune disease history or systemic immunosuppression were not enrolled. With V trimmed by 0 bases and J by 5 bases, 5 bases remained unmatched. From germline, CDR1 is SGDLS and CDR2 YYNGEE. The CDR3 runs 16 residues. Clones were read by immunoSEQ multiplex PCR, and TCRdb kept only the in-frame ones, dropping some. The profile covers 50,000 to 60,000 clones, with more than 75% appearing a single time and approximately 14% taken by the ten largest. The source of this sequence is an adult with an advanced solid tumor such as melanoma, head and neck, liver or kidney cancer. This chain links TRBV9 with TRBJ2-2; 9 bases agree with TRBD1. The specimen comprised CD4+ or CD8+ T cells sorted from blood, sampled in a trial of the OX40 agonist ivuxolimab. CDR3 in amino acids: CASSVANRGRTGELFF. DNA for the CDR3: TGTGCCAGCAGCGTAGCTAACAGGGGGCGGACCGGGGAGCTGTTTTTT.